The clone carrying this T cell receptor beta chain was detected once. The record originates from a study of blood T cell repertoires in COVID-19. TCRdb keeps only in-frame clones here, not all; method: immunoSEQ multiplex PCR. The table lists approximately 210,000 clones, approximately 82% of them singletons, with less than 4% in the top ten. The CDR3 loop spans 19 amino acids. The V and J ends lost 1 base and 0 bases, in that order; junction bases with no gene match: 9. Germline V gene lookup returns CDR1 SGHTA and CDR2 FQGNSA. This TCR was recovered from a woman at least 80 years old with acute or convalescent COVID-19. The J gene is TRBJ2-6, the V gene TRBV7-2; TRBD1 matches at 7 bases. The sample consisted of peripheral blood. The CDR3 DNA follows: TGTGCCAGCAGCTTAGTCGGGACAGCACTAAACTCTGGGGCCAACGTCCTGACTTTC. Encoded protein: CASSLVGTALNSGANVLTF.